The present TCR beta chain was sequenced within a study of cytomegalovirus exposure and HLA in healthy donors (dated by TCRdb to about 2017). Broadly, across the study: An earlier analysis of about 530 of the donors reported about 280 Gb of sequence data and approximately 120 million unique TCR beta sequences obtained from about 179 million T cells. Besides the first cohort of approximately 670 subjects, a separate validation cohort made up of 90 to 150 different subjects was used. Typing coverage differed by locus: A, B, C, DRB1 and DQB1 were typed in about 629-640 donors, DQA1 in about 560, DPA1 in approximately 600, and DPB1 in approximately 450. To predict cytomegalovirus infection status, the study combined high-throughput TCR immunosequencing, statistical association of individual TCRs with disease status, and machine learning. Both class I and class II loci were covered by HLA typing, at four-digit resolution. Donor age, sex, ethnicity and CMV serostatus were compiled together with the repertoire data. In the later analysis, no new phenotypic data were used to find candidate immune exposures; instead, reliance was placed on TCR beta sequences and their occurrence across donors. About 310 gigabases of sequencing data and 70 million to 100 million unique TCR sequences were included in an early release covering under 650 HLA-typed donors. The study aimed to test whether signatures of past pathogen exposure could be identified by cataloging public T cell receptors. Five DR-DQ haplotypes were treated as single units for association and clustering because of strong linkage in the cohort. All discovery cohort repertoires had been generated using a single sequencing platform. A later genetic analysis used genome-wide SNP genotypes for about 65% of the roughly 670 donors, treating that subset as a discovery cohort. An earlier analysis of 587 of the donors applied high-throughput TCR beta sequencing to assess whether each TCR beta V gene segment acted as functional or pseudogenic. The study used immunosequencing to profile the T cell repertoires of hundreds of subjects and linked those repertoires to cytomegalovirus serostatus. The genetic ancestry cluster associated with self-reported Caucasian donors included around 76% of the roughly 390 genotyped donors. A later analysis re-examined previously published TCR beta repertoires from just over 650 donors and added high-resolution HLA genotyping to investigate patterns of TCR occurrence. Among several hundred genotyped donors of the cohort, an average of around 220,000 unique TCR beta nucleotide sequences was sequenced per donor, of which 15% to 20% were non-productive.

The CDR3 covers 13 residues, taking in both the cysteine and the phenylalanine. The sequence is cut down to CDR3 DNA, 39 bases in frame from base 1. Trimming takes 6 bases from V and 4 bases from J, and the germline ends sit 10 bases apart. According to the germline V gene, CDR1 reads SGHVS and CDR2 reads FNYEAQ. What the research found in general, with its limitations: A later analysis found that most CMV-associated TCR beta chains appeared HLA-restricted, with HLA associations seemingly driven largely by CMV exposure. Because the 87-base-pair reads could not distinguish some IMGT-functional V segments, including TRBV6-2 and TRBV6-3, those segments were excluded. It was suggested by the authors that the approach could potentially be generalized to other disease states and immunological phenotypes. Most TCR sequences were seen in very few donors, while some public TCRs were found in many individuals. In a later analysis, 16,951 TCR beta sequences were associated with specific HLA alleles at a false discovery rate of 0.05. When HLA alleles, especially DR and DQ, strongly co-occurred, attributing TCR associations to individual alleles was difficult. In a later analysis, HLA-associated TCR beta chains showed more clonal expansion and lower generation probabilities than non-associated chains that were equally common. A few of the identified cytomegalovirus-associated TCR beta chains were confirmed in vitro to be specific for cytomegalovirus antigens. This cohort had only TCR beta chains sequenced, and the lack of alpha or paired-chain data limited which features could be detected. Broadly in line with IMGT annotations, most TCR beta V segments showed up in productive rearrangements about 87% or about 30% of the time in an earlier analysis of some 590 of the donors. The presence/absence analyses assumed that sequencing depth was roughly uniform across donors, and that assumption may not be true. According to a later analysis, parvovirus B19, influenza, CMV and Epstein-Barr virus appeared linked to several top co-occurrence clusters. A cluster of highly shared sequence variants was judged likely to be a technical artifact of the sequencing pipeline. A further reported finding was that TCR beta sequences accurately predicted the HLA-A and HLA-B alleles for most subjects in the first cohort. Some 16 rarely observed V segments, including chromosome 9 orphons, were excluded from the earlier analysis of several hundred of the donors because counts were too low. Correlated functional status among segregating V segments might be attributable to linkage disequilibrium, but an unknown experimental factor could not be ruled out. CMV serostatus was the only immune exposure information available for the cohort. Because HLA typing was missing for some donors at each locus, association tests included only the typed subset. According to a later genetic analysis, donors in an Asian-associated ancestry cluster had fewer N-insertions in productive TCRs than the approximately 630-donor mean. V-gene and J-gene trimming of TCR beta chains was associated with a missense DCLRE1C variant in a later genetic analysis, and the association was replicated in an independent cohort. In a later analysis, TCR association rates were found to vary across HLA loci, with the most associated TCRs seen for DRB1 alleles and the fewest for HLA-C alleles. The study listed approximately 150 TCR beta chains as associated with cytomegalovirus. The classifier was reported to diagnose cytomegalovirus status with high specificity and sensitivity in both the original and validation cohorts.

Library preparation employed the immunoSEQ multiplex PCR assay. The multiplex PCR relied on a mix of 60 forward primers for TCR Vbeta segments and 13 reverse primers for TCR Jbeta segments. The CDR3 region of rearranged TCR beta genes was amplified from genomic DNA with a multiplex PCR assay. On the Illumina HiSeq System, the amplified TCR beta libraries were sequenced as 87-base-pair reads. Per the authors' processing: A later analysis counted some 80 million unique TCR beta chains across the 500 to 850 repertoires, and about 10 million of these chains were shared by at least two donors. To remove PCR and sequencing errors, raw reads were error-corrected and collapsed into unique sequences using a nearest-neighbor algorithm that merged closely related sequences. To assign V, D and J gene segments, CDR3 sequences were aligned to IMGT reference sequences. Each retained sequence needed at least a six-nucleotide match to both a V gene segment and a J gene segment. A rearrangement was called productive if the CDR3 had no stop codons and remained in frame with V and J, and every other rearrangement was called non-productive. Following IMGT convention, CDR3 was defined as the stretch from the second conserved V-encoded cysteine up to the conserved J-encoded phenylalanine. In an earlier analysis of 500 to 650 of the donors, sequences lacking an unambiguous match to a single V gene segment were excluded. In an earlier analysis of a few hundred of the donors, V segments were called functional above 56.7% productive rearrangements and were called segregating when the between-donor standard deviation exceeded 5%. A statistical classification framework was built to diagnose cytomegalovirus status from the catalog of TCR beta chain sequences. A later analysis assigned V and J genes by comparing TCR nucleotide sequences with IMGT/GENE-DB human TR gene sequences. Using the TCRdist pipeline, a later analysis assigned CDR3 sequences along with most-parsimonious VDJ recombination scenarios. In a later analysis, each TCR beta chain was defined by its CDR3 amino acid sequence together with its V-gene family, and reads without a unique V-gene family were excluded. As a way to deal with suspected cross-contamination and a sequencing artifact, a later analysis dropped 640 or so nucleotide sequences that were highly shared and had low generation probability. In a later analysis, a clonal expansion index for each public chain was calculated from normalized within-repertoire ranks of inferred template counts. A later analysis computed generation probabilities with a VDJ recombination model fitted to out-of-frame rearrangements, and checked the results against IGoR. Hypergeometric tests were used in a later analysis to score TCR-TCR, TCR-HLA and TCR-CMV co-occurrence, with a repertoire-size bias correction applied to the TCR pairs. To estimate false discovery rates, a later analysis permuted the HLA or CMV assignments 20 times. A later analysis grouped co-occurring TCRs with DBSCAN, adding TCRdist sequence similarity when clustering within HLA-allele-positive subsets. For co-occurrence clustering, repertoires with fewer than 30,000 or more than 120,000 public chains were excluded, along with a handful of repertoires with anomalous nucleotide sharing. TCRdb's version of the immuneACCESS table is confined to in-frame rearrangements and falls short of the full clone set. An unresolved V gene accounts for under half of the shortfall where checked; the remainder is of unknown origin. The D gene and trimming were derived from the DNA, and the V and J assignments and clone size from that table. This sample lists around 200,000 clones; roughly 79% were detected once. 1.5% to 2% of the sample is taken by the ten largest.

This clone turned up a few times. The specificity of this receptor is unknown. No base-level quality is on record; no much larger clone is a single base apart. The cohort comprised around 700 healthy bone marrow donors. Cohort members were all nominally healthy when sampled, although unrecorded immune exposures were likely present. The donor was CMV seronegative and was included in the group of around 320 seronegative cohort members. Every donor gave a peripheral blood sample, and the peripheral blood mononuclear cells from that sample were used for TCR beta sequencing. Genomic DNA was extracted from the blood cell samples with the Qiagen DNeasy Blood Extraction Kit.

Sequenced sample: PBMCs. This receptor was taken from a man aged 25-45 years in good health and CMV-seronegative. The chain uses TRBV7-6 and TRBJ2-1; the D segment could be TRBD1, given 6 matching bases. The CDR3 region has the sequence CASSRGQYNEQFF. The sequenced DNA is TGTGCCAGCAGTAGAGGACAGTACAATGAGCAGTTCTTC.